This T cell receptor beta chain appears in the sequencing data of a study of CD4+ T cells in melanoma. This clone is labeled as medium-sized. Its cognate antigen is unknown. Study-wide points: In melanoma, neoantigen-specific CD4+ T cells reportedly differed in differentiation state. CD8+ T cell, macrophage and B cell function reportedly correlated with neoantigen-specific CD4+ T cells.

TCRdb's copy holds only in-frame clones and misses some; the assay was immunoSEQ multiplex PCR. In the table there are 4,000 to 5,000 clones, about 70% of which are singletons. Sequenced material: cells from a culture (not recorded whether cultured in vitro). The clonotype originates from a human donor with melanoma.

Here the CDR3 reads CASSFQGENSPLHF. CDR3 coding DNA: TGTGCCAGCAGCTTCCAGGGGGAGAATTCACCCCTCCACTTT. The gene calls are TRBV5-4 and TRBJ1-6; 7 bases fit TRBD1. CDR1 and CDR2 from the germline V gene are SGHNT and YYREEE (reference sequence). V lost 2 bases, J lost 7 bases, and 3 bases stayed unmatched. This CDR3 has 14 amino acids.